Sequencing of this T cell receptor beta chain was carried out in a study of CXCR3-negative and CXCR3-positive naive CD8 T cells. Overall study results and limits: Partial loss of CXCR3 expression followed cryopreservation; most assays used fresh PBMCs.

The TRB libraries of cDNA were built by UMI-labeled 5' RACE. TCRdb reanalyzed the 5' RACE reads, giving one entry per CDR3 protein sequence and no DNA. Its table records 6,000 to 8,500 distinct CDR3 sequences. The germline V gene encodes CDR1 DFQATT and CDR2 SNEGSKA (reference sequence). The CDR3 contains 14 residues. Regarding this clonotype: Its antigen is unidentified.

Sequencing was performed on naive CXCR3- CD8+ T cells from blood. Subset of the sample: CD45RO-CCR7+CD27+CD95- naive CD8+ T cells lacking CXCR3 (TNR3-). The V and J genes are TRBV20-1 and TRBJ2-1; TCRdb lists TRBD2, though no DNA is available to test this call. The receptor comes from a human donor in good health. Some clones in this sample may be carry-over from other donors' samples. The CDR3 loop reads CSALAGVSYNEQFF.